The source of this TCR beta chain is a study of OX40 agonist ivuxolimab in advanced cancers. This clone came up many times. Germline assignment: CDR1 PRHDT and CDR2 FYEKMQ (reference sequence). The CDR3 totals 16 residues. V was pared by 5 bases and J by 0 bases, with 7 bases of the junction left unmatched. TCRdb keeps only in-frame clones here, not all; method: immunoSEQ multiplex PCR. Of about 62,000 clones listed, approximately 79% are singletons. The chain carries TRBV13 and TRBJ2-3, with TRBD1 matching 8 bases. Sequenced material: CD4+ or CD8+ T cells sorted from blood, taken in a trial of the OX40 agonist ivuxolimab. The clonotype comes from an adult with an advanced solid tumor such as melanoma, head and neck, liver or kidney cancer. The CDR3 is CASSRLGQASTDTQYF. CDR3 in DNA: TGTGCCAGCAGCCGGTTGGGACAGGCTAGCACAGATACGCAGTATTTT.